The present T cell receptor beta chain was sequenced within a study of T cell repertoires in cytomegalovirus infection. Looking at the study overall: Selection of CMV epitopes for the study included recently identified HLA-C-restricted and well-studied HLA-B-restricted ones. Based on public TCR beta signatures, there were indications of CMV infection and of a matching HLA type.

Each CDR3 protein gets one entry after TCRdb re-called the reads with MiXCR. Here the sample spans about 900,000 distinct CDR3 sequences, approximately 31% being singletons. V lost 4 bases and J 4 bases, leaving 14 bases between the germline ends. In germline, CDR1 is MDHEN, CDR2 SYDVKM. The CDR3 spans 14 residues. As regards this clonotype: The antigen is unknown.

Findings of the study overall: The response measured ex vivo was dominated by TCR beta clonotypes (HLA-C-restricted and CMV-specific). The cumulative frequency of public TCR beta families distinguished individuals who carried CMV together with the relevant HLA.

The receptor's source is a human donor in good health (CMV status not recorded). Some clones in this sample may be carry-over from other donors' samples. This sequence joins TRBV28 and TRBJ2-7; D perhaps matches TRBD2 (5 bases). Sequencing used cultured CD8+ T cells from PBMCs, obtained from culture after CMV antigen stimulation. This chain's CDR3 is CASSYSLEGYEQYF. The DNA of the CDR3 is TGTGCCAGCAGTTATTCCCTAGAGGGATACGAGCAGTACTTC. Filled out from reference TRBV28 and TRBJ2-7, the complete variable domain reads DVKVTQSSRYLVKRTGEKVFLECVQDMDHENMFWYRQDPGLGLRLIYFSYDVKMKEKGDIPEGYSVSREKKERFSLILESASTNQTSMYLCASSYSLEGYEQYFGPGTRLTVT.